This TCR beta chain was recovered during a study of T-cell reconstitution after alpha-beta-depleted transplantation in children. Between the trimmed V and J ends, which lost 4 bases and 8 bases, there was a span of 18 bases. Germline loops: CDR1 SGHDT, CDR2 YYEEEE. The CDR3 runs 14 residues. TCRbeta library construction was performed incorporating unique molecular identifiers. Using its own MiXCR run on the PCR reads, TCRdb lists one record per CDR3 protein. The sample includes about 500,000 distinct CDR3 sequences, approximately 32% of them seen just once. The chain has TRBV5-6 and TRBJ1-1; tentative D call: TRBD1 (6 bases). Here the sequenced sample was PBMCs from the stem cell graft donor, taken from the stem cell graft. This TCR was sampled from a human donor who donated a stem cell graft to a child with aplastic anemia. The CDR3 here is CASSERTVLLEAFF. The CDR3 nucleotides are TGTGCCAGCAGCGAGAGGACAGTTTTGCTGGAAGCTTTCTTT.